Listed below are T cell receptor beta chains from one sample, sequenced in a study of blood T cell repertoires in COVID-19. Sequencing used immunoSEQ multiplex PCR; TCRdb keeps in-frame clones, though not all of them. The table shows 130,000 to 150,000 clones, with approximately 87% occurring only once. Sequencing input: peripheral blood. The receptors come from a man aged 45-65 years who had recovered from COVID-19. The CDR3 runs from the conserved cysteine through the conserved F or W. Each record gives: J gene, V gene, CDR3 protein.

TRBJ2-1 TRBV24-1 CATSDRGLSNEQFF
TRBJ2-7 TRBV3-1/TRBV3-2 CASSQAGTGVGEQYF
TRBJ1-4 TRBV27 CASSSHRGRSSTNEKLFF
TRBJ2-5 TRBV7-7 CASSLLGLVGETQYF
TRBJ2-1 TRBV7-2 CASSLASDNEQFF
TRBJ1-1 TRBV18 CASSPGGGAGTEAFF
TRBJ1-2 TRBV2 CASKRQGTGGYTF
TRBJ2-1 TRBV3-1/TRBV3-2 CASMLLAKNNEQFF
TRBJ2-7 TRBV7-2 CASSLARDSTYEQYF
TRBJ2-1 TRBV19 CASSITAGSYNEQFF
TRBJ2-7 TRBV3-1/TRBV3-2 CASSQARTSGGRELSRVEQYF
TRBJ2-2 TRBV7-2 CASSLVVGGAGELFF
TRBJ2-7 TRBV6-5 CASTLLFFGYEQYF
TRBJ2-1 TRBV19 CASSTGTGYYNEQFF
TRBJ1-4 TRBV3-1/TRBV3-2 CASRDEKLFF
TRBJ2-1 TRBV9 CASSVGGGSGAPYNEQFF
TRBJ1-3 TRBV19 CASATGTAGNTIYF
TRBJ1-5 TRBV4-3 CASSLRQGYNQPQHF
TRBJ2-3 TRBV4-3 CASSQGGGQASTDTQYF
TRBJ1-2 TRBV28 CASRPGTGSYGYTF
TRBJ1-5 TRBV19 CASSTGRAGQPQHF
TRBJ1-2 TRBV13 CASSLRNRSPYGYTF